This T cell receptor beta chain was captured in a study of CD8 T cells in ankylosing spondylitis. Study-wide results and caveats: According to the report, clones linked to the disease were significantly enriched in matched synovial fluid samples taken from ankylosing spondylitis patients. Typical of ankylosing spondylitis blood, it appeared, was a TCR beta motif of roughly eight highly homologous variants.

The CDR3 is 11 residues long. Trimming left V 5 bases short and J 6 bases short, with 8 bases between. The germline CDR1 and CDR2 sequences are SEHNR and FQNEAQ (reference sequence). A word on this clonotype: The antigen remains undetermined.

MiXCR, applied by TCRdb to the 5' RACE reads, yields one record per CDR3 protein. The sample contains approximately 35,000 distinct CDR3 sequences, about an eighth of which appear only once. The chain recombines TRBV7-9 with TRBJ2-7; D call uncertain. This clonotype originated in a male donor with ankylosing spondylitis. Sequenced material: synovial fluid, either unsorted or a sorted T cell fraction (not recorded which). This chain's CDR3 is CASSHLSEQYF. CDR3 in DNA: TGTGCCAGCAGCCACCTCTCCGAGCAGTACTTC.